What follows is one T cell receptor beta chain and its context. This clonotype was found a few times. Its antigen is currently not known. The record has no base qualities; no much larger clone is one base away. Stable Graves' hyperthyroidism was defined as the absence of progression to ophthalmopathy over 18 months of follow-up. The hyperthyroidism patients were between 18 and 65 years old and newly diagnosed, with a disease duration of less than 2 months. Patients with uncontrolled infections, other autoimmune diseases, pregnancy or lactation were excluded. Clinical symptoms, serum thyroxine and TRAb, thyroid ultrasound, and orbital computed tomography formed the basis for the diagnoses. PBMCs were separated from approximately 10 ml of fresh peripheral blood using Ficoll-Paque density gradient centrifugation. Total RNA was extracted with Trizol reagent, and quality was checked on an Agilent 2100 Bioanalyzer.

The record originates from a study of T cells in Graves' hyperthyroidism and ophthalmopathy (dated by TCRdb to between 2018 and 2021). About the full investigation: Peripheral blood was collected at initial diagnosis, before any treatment. In addition, the study compared T-cell repertoires in thyroid tissue and in blood from roughly 6 Graves' hyperthyroidism patients. An independent validation cohort of 18 to 20 hyperthyroidism patients and about 16 patients who later progressed to ophthalmopathy tested prospective prediction of ophthalmopathy. According to the paper, TCR Vbeta CDR3 sequencing was carried out on 120 to 150 peripheral blood samples, which came from 40 to 45 ophthalmopathy, fewer than 80 hyperthyroidism and about 17 progressor patients. For training and testing, the 100 or so patients in the discovery cohort were randomly divided in a 7:3 ratio. To identify distinguishing TCR V-J signatures, a discovery cohort of about 95 patients was used, comprising 40 to 45 with Graves' ophthalmopathy and about 59 with stable Graves' hyperthyroidism. After blood sampling, hyperthyroidism patients were treated with methimazole at a starting dose of 30 mg daily, and ophthalmopathy patients were treated with high-dose intravenous methylprednisolone.

The CDR3, from cysteine to phenylalanine, totals 15 residues. The DNA shown is the 45-base CDR3, in frame from base 1. Taken from the germline V gene, the CDR1 and CDR2 loops are MNHEY and SVGAGI. Trimming takes 2 bases from V and 3 bases from J, and the germline ends sit 11 bases apart. The research as a whole found: Sample size was not statistically predetermined, and investigators were not blinded to group allocation. Most expanded thyroid clonotypes (frequency above 0.001) were also detected in blood, a finding suggesting that blood repertoires may reflect thyroid immune responses. In validation, the model predicted progression to ophthalmopathy with approximately 71% sensitivity and less than 80% specificity, a median of 6.5 months before onset. Ophthalmopathy was separated from stable hyperthyroidism by a 13 V-J signature model, with roughly 88% sensitivity and about 81% specificity obtained in cross-validation and 80%/75% obtained in testing.

The TCR beta CDR3 regions were amplified from RNA transcripts. The first round of RT-PCR for the TCR CDR3 was performed with the HTBI primer set and the Qiagen OneStep RT-PCR kit. Libraries were constructed in a second round of multiplex PCR, after which size selection and purification were carried out. Libraries were sequenced paired-end with 100 bp reads on an Illumina HiSeq2000. Per the original workflow: SOAPnuke was used to process the raw data, with reads discarded if the reads contained adapters or uncalled bases, had a mean Phred below 15, or lacked an exact constant-primer or identifier match. High-quality paired reads were merged using COPE v1.2.5, and each unique nucleotide sequence was defined as a clonotype. Clonotypes were aligned to IMGT TRBV, TRBD and TRBJ reference segments using MiTCR v1.1. Only V-J combinations with frequency above 0.0001, covering about 99% of repertoires, were analysed. A TCS score was defined as the ratio of F50 (clonal expansion) to E x V (chaos), with BLOSUM62-based TCRdist applied between CDR3 peptides within each V-J. Welch's t-statistics and random forest reduced 450 to 600 V-J features to 13, which were used in a naive Bayes classifier (R e1071). Through fastp at Q25 and MiXCR, TCRdb rebuilt clones from the public reads, retaining in-frame beta chains. For every CDR3 protein sequence, its rows merge into one entry that carries the most common genes and DNA. TCRdb's processing, not the authors', yielded these V and J calls. The table for this sample lists roughly 300,000 distinct CDR3 sequences; 15% to 20% of them were counted only once. The ten biggest clones cover about half of the sample.

The chain employs TRBV6-5 and TRBJ2-1; the D gene cannot be named for sure. The receptor comes from a woman aged 45 to 65 with Graves' hyperthyroidism. The specimen was blood. The sequenced DNA: TGTGCCAGCAGTTACGCGGATTTAATCTACAATGAGCAGTTCTTC. The translation is CASSYADLIYNEQFF.